This T cell receptor beta chain was found in a study of T-cell memory formation after mild COVID-19. The CDR3 has 14 amino acids. Trimming shortened V by 5 bases and J by 0 bases, and 8 bases separated the two germline ends. From 5'RACE with constant-segment primers came TCR alpha and TCR beta cDNA libraries that carried sample barcodes and UMIs. TCRdb re-called the 5' RACE reads through MiXCR, storing one row per CDR3 protein. The repertoire includes some 300,000 distinct CDR3 sequences, around 20% of them detected once, and roughly 21% sits in the top ten. The chain uses TRBV12-3 or TRBV12-4 and TRBJ2-4; D perhaps matches TRBD1 (6 bases). The sequence came from a man younger than 35 who had mild COVID-19 (a few samples of this study predate the infection). Cell type and time point are not known. The specimen was PBMCs or a T cell subset sorted from them (not recorded which). The CDR3 DNA reads TGTGCCAGCAGTGGACAGCTAGCCAAAAACATTCAGTACTTC. This encodes CASSGQLAKNIQYF.